The clone carrying this T cell receptor beta chain has only a few counts. The antigen remains undetermined. The data were produced by immunoSEQ multiplex PCR, yet TCRdb's version contains in-frame clones alone and is incomplete. The sample gives 100,000 to 150,000 clones, around nine tenths of which show up once; 3% to 3.5% is in the top ten. This entry is derived from a study of cytomegalovirus exposure and HLA in healthy donors. Notes on the study in general: Cytomegalovirus-associated status was assigned to some 180 TCR beta chains. TCR clusters originating in the first cohort tended to co-occur in the roughly 110 validation repertoires, according to a later analysis. Confirmation in vitro established that three CMV-associated chains were specific for CMV antigens.

CDR1 SGDLS and CDR2 YYNGEE come from the germline V gene. The CDR3 spans 16 residues. Trimming removed 0 bases from V and 4 bases from J, with 17 bases in between. The chain carries TRBV9 and TRBJ2-7, with D possibly matching TRBD2 (6 bases). This TCR came from a man aged 30 to 45 in good health and CMV-seronegative. The source material was PBMCs. CDR3 sequence reads: CASSVEGRGSFYEQYF. The CDR3 nucleotides are TGTGCCAGCAGCGTAGAGGGGCGGGGATCGTTTTACGAGCAGTACTTC.